These T cell receptor beta chains were read from a single sample in a study of cytomegalovirus exposure and HLA in healthy donors. Produced via immunoSEQ multiplex PCR; TCRdb's table is partial and in-frame only. This sample has roughly 150,000 clones; under 85% occur once, and the top ten carry about 4.9%. The sequencing input was PBMCs. Source of these receptors: a woman aged 18-29 years in good health and CMV-seropositive. Both conserved end residues are trimmed from each CDR3. D genes are given only for firm matches. Clone size is shown for a subset of rows, as once, few, many or a class of expanded clone.

d_gene	j_gene	v_gene	abundance	CDR3aa
NA	TRBJ1-4	TRBV6-6	NA	ASSYGDRYNEKLF
NA	TRBJ1-1	TRBV19	NA	ASSMPGGRDTEAF
NA	TRBJ1-1	TRBV5-6	NA	ASSFSGRPAVTEAF
TRBD1	TRBJ1-6	TRBV25-1	NA	ASSDRQGDNSPLH
NA	TRBJ1-1	TRBV19	NA	ASSPGVATEAF
NA	TRBJ2-2	TRBV9	NA	ASSPQGYTGELF
TRBD2	TRBJ2-1	TRBV9	few	ASSDGGGINEQF
NA	TRBJ1-1	TRBV7-9	few	SSSFGGNTEAF
TRBD2	TRBJ2-1	TRBV4-1	few	ASSQANFLAGNYNEQF
TRBD1	TRBJ2-1	TRBV7-3	NA	ASSSQGAGYNEQF
TRBD2	TRBJ2-1	TRBV9	NA	ASSVAGLAGDEQF
TRBD1	TRBJ1-2	TRBV19	NA	ASSPQGQGAHGYT
TRBD1	TRBJ1-6	TRBV2	NA	ASQESDRDYNSPLH
TRBD1	TRBJ2-3	TRBV18	NA	ASSDRDSTDTQY
TRBD2	TRBJ2-7	TRBV13	NA	ASSSETGLGVNEQY
NA	TRBJ2-3	TRBV19	NA	ASRRAARDTDTQY
NA	NA	TRBV7-6	NA	ASSLSSSYEQY
NA	TRBJ2-2	TRBV28	NA	ASSFPVPPPQGRTGELF
NA	TRBJ1-2	TRBV19	NA	ASSMNGLSVRGRNYGYT
TRBD1	TRBJ1-2	TRBV2	NA	ASPPRDSNYGYT
TRBD2	TRBJ2-5	TRBV5-1	once	ASSLLGLADESQETQY
NA	NA	TRBV7-2	NA	ASSFGQYEQY
NA	TRBJ1-1	TRBV7-3	NA	ASSFYERSEAF
NA	TRBJ2-5	TRBV5-1	few	ASSSPLAPETQY
TRBD2	TRBJ2-7	TRBV19	NA	ASSIAGGPYEQY